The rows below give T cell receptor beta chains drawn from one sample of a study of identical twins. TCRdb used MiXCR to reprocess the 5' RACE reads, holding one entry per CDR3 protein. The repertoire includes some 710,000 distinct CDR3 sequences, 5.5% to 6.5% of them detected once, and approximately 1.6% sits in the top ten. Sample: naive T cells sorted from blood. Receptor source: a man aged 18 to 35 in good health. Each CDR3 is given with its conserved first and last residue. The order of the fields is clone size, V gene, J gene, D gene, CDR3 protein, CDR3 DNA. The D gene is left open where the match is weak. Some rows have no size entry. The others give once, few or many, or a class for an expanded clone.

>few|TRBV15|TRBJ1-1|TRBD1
CATNHPDRGKSEAFF
TGTGCCACCAACCACCCGGACAGGGGGAAGTCTGAAGCTTTCTTT
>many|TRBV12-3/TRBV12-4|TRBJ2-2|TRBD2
CASRVLAGYTGELFF
TGTGCCAGCAGGGTGCTAGCGGGATACACCGGGGAGCTGTTTTTT
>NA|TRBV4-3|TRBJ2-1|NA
CASSQEPGQRGEQFF
TGCGCCAGCAGCCAAGAACCGGGACAGCGGGGTGAGCAGTTCTTC
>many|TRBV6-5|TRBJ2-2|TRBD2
CASSYPPGGDSNTGELFF
TGTGCCAGCAGTTACCCCCCGGGAGGGGATTCGAACACCGGGGAGCTGTTTTTT
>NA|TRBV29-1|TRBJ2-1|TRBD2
CSVEWLAGGLYNEQFF
TGCAGCGTTGAATGGCTAGCGGGTGGTTTATACAATGAGCAGTTCTTC
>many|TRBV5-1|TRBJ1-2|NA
CASSPGLDKNYGYTF
TGCGCCAGCAGCCCCGGTCTGGACAAGAACTATGGCTACACCTTC
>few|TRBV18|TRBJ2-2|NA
CASSPDENTGELFF
TGTGCCAGCTCACCAGATGAGAACACCGGGGAGCTGTTTTTT
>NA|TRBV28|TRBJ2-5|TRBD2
CASSLILIGTSGSGETQYF
TGTGCCAGCAGTCTAATTTTAATCGGGACTAGCGGGAGTGGTGAGACCCAGTACTTC
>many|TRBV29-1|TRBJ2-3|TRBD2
CSVGREQSTDTQYF
TGCAGCGTTGGGCGGGAGCAGAGCACAGATACGCAGTATTTT
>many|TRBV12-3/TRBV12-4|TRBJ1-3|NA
CASSFSGGNTIYF
TGTGCCAGCAGTTTTAGCGGTGGAAACACCATATATTTT
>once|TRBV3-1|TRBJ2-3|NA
CASSQGYRGAGDTQYF
TGTGCCAGCAGCCAAGGATACAGAGGTGCGGGAGATACGCAGTATTTT
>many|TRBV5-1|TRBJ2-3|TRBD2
CASSRTSGTADTQYF
TGCGCCAGCAGCCGAACTAGCGGGACGGCAGATACGCAGTATTTT